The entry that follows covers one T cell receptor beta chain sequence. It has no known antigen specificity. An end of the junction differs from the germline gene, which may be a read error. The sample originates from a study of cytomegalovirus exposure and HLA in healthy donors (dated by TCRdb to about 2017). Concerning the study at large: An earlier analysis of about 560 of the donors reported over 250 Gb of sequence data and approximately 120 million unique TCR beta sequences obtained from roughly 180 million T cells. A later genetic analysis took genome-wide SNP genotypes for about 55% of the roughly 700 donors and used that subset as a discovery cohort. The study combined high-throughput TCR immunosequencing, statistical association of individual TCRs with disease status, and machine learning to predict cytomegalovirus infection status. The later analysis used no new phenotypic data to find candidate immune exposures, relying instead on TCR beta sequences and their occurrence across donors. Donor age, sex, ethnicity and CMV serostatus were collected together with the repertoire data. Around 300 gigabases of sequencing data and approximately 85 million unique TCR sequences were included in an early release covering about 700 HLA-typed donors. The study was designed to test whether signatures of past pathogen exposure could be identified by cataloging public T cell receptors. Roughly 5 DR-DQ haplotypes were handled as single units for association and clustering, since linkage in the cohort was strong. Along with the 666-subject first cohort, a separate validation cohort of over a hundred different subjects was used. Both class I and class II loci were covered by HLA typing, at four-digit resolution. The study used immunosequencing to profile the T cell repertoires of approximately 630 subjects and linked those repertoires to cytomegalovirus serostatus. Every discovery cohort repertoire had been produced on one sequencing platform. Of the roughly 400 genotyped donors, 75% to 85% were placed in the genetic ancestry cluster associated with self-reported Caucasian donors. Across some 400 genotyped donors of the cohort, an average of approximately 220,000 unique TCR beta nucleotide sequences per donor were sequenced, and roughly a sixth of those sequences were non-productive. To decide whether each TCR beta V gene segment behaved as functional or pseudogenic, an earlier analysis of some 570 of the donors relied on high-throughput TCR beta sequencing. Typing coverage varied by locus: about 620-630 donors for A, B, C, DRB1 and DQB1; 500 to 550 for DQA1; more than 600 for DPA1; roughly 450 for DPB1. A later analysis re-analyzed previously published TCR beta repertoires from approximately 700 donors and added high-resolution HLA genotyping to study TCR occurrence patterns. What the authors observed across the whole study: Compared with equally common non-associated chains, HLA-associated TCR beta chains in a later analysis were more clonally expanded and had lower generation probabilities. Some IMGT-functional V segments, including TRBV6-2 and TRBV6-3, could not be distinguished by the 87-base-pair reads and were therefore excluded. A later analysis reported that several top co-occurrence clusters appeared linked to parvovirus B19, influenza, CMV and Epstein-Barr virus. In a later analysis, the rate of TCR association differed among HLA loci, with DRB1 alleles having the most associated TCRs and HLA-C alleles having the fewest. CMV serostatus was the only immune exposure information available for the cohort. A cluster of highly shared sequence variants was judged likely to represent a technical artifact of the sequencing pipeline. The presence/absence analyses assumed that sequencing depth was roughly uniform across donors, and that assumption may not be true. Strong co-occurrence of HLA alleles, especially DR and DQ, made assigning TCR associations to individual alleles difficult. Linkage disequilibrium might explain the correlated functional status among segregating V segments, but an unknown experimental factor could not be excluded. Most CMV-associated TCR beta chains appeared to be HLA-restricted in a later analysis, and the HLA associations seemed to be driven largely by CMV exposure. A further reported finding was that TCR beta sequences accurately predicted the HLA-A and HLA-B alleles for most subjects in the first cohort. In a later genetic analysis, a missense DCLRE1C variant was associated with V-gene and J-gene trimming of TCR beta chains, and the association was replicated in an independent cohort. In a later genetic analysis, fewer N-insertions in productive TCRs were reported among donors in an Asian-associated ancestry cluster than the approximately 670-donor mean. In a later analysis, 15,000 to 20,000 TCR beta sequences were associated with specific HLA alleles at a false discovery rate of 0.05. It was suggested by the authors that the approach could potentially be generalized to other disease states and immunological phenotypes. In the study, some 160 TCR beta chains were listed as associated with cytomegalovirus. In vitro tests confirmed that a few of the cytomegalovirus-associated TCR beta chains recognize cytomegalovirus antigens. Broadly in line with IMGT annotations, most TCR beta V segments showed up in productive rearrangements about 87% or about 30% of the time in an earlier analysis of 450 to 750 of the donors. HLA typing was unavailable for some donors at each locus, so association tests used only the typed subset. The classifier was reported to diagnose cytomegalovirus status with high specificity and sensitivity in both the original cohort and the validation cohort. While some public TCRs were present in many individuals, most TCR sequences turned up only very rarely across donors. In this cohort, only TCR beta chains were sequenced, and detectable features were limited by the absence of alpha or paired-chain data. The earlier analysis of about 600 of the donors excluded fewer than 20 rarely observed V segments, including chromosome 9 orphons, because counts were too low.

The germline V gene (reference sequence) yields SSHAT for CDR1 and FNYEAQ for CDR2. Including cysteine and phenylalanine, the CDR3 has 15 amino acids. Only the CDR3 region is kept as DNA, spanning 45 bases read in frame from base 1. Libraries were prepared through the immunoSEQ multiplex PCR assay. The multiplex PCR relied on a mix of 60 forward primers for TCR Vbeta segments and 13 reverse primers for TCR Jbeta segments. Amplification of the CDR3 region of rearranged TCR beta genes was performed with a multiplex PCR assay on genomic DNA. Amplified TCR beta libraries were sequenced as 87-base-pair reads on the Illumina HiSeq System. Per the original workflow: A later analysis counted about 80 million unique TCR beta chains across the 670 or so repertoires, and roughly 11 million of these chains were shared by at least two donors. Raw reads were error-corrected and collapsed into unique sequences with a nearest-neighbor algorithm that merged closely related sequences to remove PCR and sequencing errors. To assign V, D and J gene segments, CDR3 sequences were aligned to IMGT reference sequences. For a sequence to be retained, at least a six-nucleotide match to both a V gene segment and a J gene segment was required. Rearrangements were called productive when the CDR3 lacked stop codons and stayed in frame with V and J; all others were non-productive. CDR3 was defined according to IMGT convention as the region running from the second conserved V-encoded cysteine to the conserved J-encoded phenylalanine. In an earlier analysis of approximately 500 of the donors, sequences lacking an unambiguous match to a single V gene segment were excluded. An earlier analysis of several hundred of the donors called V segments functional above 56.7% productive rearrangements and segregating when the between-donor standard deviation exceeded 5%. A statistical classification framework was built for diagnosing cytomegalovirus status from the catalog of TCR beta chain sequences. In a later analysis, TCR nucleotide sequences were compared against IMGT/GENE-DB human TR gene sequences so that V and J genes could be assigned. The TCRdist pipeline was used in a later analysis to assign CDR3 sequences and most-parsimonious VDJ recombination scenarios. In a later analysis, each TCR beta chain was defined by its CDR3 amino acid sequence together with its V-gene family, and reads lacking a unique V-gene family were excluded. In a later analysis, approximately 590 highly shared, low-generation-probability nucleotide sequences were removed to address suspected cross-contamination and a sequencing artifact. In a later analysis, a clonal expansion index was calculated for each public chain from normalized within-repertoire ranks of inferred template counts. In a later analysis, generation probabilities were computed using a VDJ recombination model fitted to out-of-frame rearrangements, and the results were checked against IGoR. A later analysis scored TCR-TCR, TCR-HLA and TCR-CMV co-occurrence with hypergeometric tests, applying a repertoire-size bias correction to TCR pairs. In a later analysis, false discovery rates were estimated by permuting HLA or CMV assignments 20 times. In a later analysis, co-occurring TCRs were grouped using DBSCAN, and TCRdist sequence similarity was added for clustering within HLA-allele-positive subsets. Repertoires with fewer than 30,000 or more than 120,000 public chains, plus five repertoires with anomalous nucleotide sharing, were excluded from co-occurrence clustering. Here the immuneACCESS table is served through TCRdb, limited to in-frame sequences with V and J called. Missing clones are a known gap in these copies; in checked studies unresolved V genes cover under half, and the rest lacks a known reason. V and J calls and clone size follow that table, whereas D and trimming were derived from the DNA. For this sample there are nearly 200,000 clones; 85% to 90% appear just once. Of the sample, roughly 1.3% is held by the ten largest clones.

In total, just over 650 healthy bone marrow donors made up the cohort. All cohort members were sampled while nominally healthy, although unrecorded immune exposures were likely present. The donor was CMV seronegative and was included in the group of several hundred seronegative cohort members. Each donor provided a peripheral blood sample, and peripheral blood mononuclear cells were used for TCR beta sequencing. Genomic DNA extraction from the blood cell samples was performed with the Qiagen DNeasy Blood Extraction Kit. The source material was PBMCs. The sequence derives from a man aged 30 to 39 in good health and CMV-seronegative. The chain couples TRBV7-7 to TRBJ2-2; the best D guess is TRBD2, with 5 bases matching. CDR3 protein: CASSLVAGGAGELFF. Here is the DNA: TGTGCTAGCAGCTTAGTAGCCGGAGGTGCCGGGGAGCTGTTTTTT.